The 26 T cell receptor beta chains listed next were all sequenced from one sample in a study of blood T cell repertoires in COVID-19. Data came from immunoSEQ multiplex PCR; TCRdb stores just in-frame clones and leaves some out. The sample holds over 120,000 clones, 75% to 90% seen once. Material: PBMCs or T cells enriched from blood (not recorded which). The source is a man between 50 and 59 years old who had recovered from COVID-19.

The V call is TRBV5-1, the J call TRBJ2-3; 13 bases map to TRBD2. After removal of 4 bases from V and 1 base from J, the junction contained 6 bases not matched to a gene. The CDR3 consists of 17 residues. CDR1 is SGHRS and CDR2 is YFSETQ in the germline V gene. This chain's CDR3 is CASSLTGTSGGTDTQYF. In nucleotides, the CDR3 is TGCGCCAGCAGCCTGACCGGGACTAGCGGGGGCACAGATACGCAGTATTTT.

The V and J genes are TRBV7-3 and TRBJ2-2, with D tentatively TRBD1 (5 bases). Germline loops: CDR1 SGHTA, CDR2 FQGTGA. Trimming cost V 2 bases and J 6 bases, with 16 bases left between them. This CDR3 contains 16 residues. The CDR3 region has the DNA TGTGCCAGCAGCTTACCAACAGGCCTCGACCCCGGGGAGCTGTTTTTT. It specifies CASSLPTGLDPGELFF.

This clone was observed a handful of times. The chain has TRBV28 and TRBJ2-4; TRBD2 agrees at 10 bases. V lost 6 bases and J lost 0; bases outside the gene matches: 8. The CDR3 spans 17 residues. The germline V gene encodes CDR1 MDHEN and CDR2 SYDVKM. CDR3: CASRRILAGLAKNIQYF. CDR3 nucleotide sequence: TGTGCCAGCAGGAGAATACTAGCGGGACTAGCCAAAAACATTCAGTACTTC.

J is TRBJ2-7 and V is TRBV20-1; TRBD1 aligns across 8 bases. CDR1 is DFQATT and CDR2 is SNEGSKA in the germline V gene (reference sequence). The CDR3 is 11 amino acids. V was pared by 8 bases and J by 5 bases, with 5 bases of the junction left unmatched. In nucleotides, the CDR3 is TGCAGTAGTTACAGGGGGAACGAGCAGTACTTC. This sequence encodes CSSYRGNEQYF.

This clone has just a few counts. The genes are TRBV5-5 and TRBJ2-7; D unclear. The length of the CDR3 is 14 residues. Germline CDR1 SGHKS, CDR2 YYEKEE (reference sequence). Trimming stripped 0 bases from V and 0 bases from J, with 7 bases between. The CDR3 spells CASSLERPSYEQYF. CDR3 bases: TGTGCCAGCAGCTTGGAGAGGCCCTCCTACGAGCAGTACTTC.

The rearrangement uses TRBV4-1 and TRBJ1-2; 7 positions match TRBD1. Germline V CDR1 and CDR2: MGHRA, YSYEKL. V lost 0 bases, J lost 6 bases, and 19 bases stayed unmatched. CDR3 size: 19 residues. CDR3 DNA sequence: TGCGCCAGCAGCCAAGATCGTACTTCAAGGTCGTACAGGGGTAATGGCTACACCTTC. Translated, it gives CASSQDRTSRSYRGNGYTF.

This chain connects TRBV28 to TRBJ1-5; TRBD1 is a possible D gene (6 bases). This CDR3 is built from 16 residues. CDR1 is MDHEN, CDR2 SYDVKM, per germline. The V end was cut by 3 bases, the J end by 5 bases, with 17 bases between. CDR3 nucleotide sequence: TGTGCCAGCAGTTTTGGCACAGGGTTCGGGGATCAGCCCCAGCATTTT. Translated, it gives CASSFGTGFGDQPQHF.

The J gene is TRBJ1-5, the V gene TRBV4-3; TRBD1 is a possible D gene (5 bases). CDR1 and CDR2 from the germline V gene are LGHNA and YSLEER. V was clipped by 5 bases and J by 4 bases, with 9 bases between them. The CDR3 totals 13 residues. The CDR3 nucleotides are TGCGCCAGCAGCTCAGGGATGAATCAGCCCCAGCATTTT. This translates into CASSSGMNQPQHF.

This chain links TRBV19 with TRBJ1-1, with D possibly being TRBD1 (6 bases). Germline CDR1 is LNHDA and CDR2 is SQIVND (reference sequence). This CDR3 region has 18 residues. V lost 1 base and J 2 bases, leaving 20 bases between the germline ends. The CDR3 here is CASSIGSGTTQANTEAFF. In nucleotides, the CDR3 is TGTGCCAGTAGTATAGGGAGCGGGACAACGCAAGCTAACACTGAAGCTTTCTTT.

The chain is built from TRBV7-2 and TRBJ2-3, with TRBD1 identical over 10 bases. Germline CDR1 SGHTA, CDR2 FQGNSA. The CDR3 has 14 amino acids. V lost 6 bases and J lost 6; bases outside the gene matches: 6. The CDR3 DNA is TGTGCCAGCAGGCGTGGACAGGGGGGGGATACGCAGTATTTT. Its protein product is CASRRGQGGDTQYF.

The chain joins TRBV4-3 to TRBJ2-3, with D perhaps matching TRBD2 (5 bases). CDR1 and CDR2 from the germline V gene are LGHNA and YSLEER. V was trimmed by 4 bases and J by 0 bases, leaving 23 bases between them. This CDR3 comprises 19 residues. The CDR3 DNA is TGCGCCAGCAGCCTAGCCGTCGGGATTTTCGGGTCTAGCACAGATACGCAGTATTTT. Translated, it gives CASSLAVGIFGSSTDTQYF.

The V and J genes are TRBV7-9 and TRBJ2-2; 7 bases are a match to TRBD1. V shed 4 bases and J 0 bases; nucleotides not matched to a gene: 11. The CDR3 has 18 amino acids. Germline V lookup: CDR1 SEHNR, CDR2 FQNEAQ (reference sequence). CDR3 amino acids: CASSSTNRDSANTGELFF. CDR3 sequence (DNA): TGTGCCAGCAGCTCCACCAACCGGGACAGCGCGAACACCGGGGAGCTGTTTTTT.

The chain joins TRBV28 to TRBJ1-4; D gene unclear. Germline CDR1 and CDR2: MDHEN and SYDVKM. V was clipped by 6 bases and J by 2 bases, with 10 bases between them. The CDR3 extends over 14 amino acids. In DNA, the CDR3 is TGTGCCAGCAGCCCTTCCCCCACTAATGAAAAACTGTTTTTT. It specifies CASSPSPTNEKLFF.

This sequence joins TRBV2 and TRBJ1-1; D perhaps matches TRBD1 (5 bases). The germline V gene has CDR1 SNHLY and CDR2 FYNNEI. V was pared by 5 bases and J by 7 bases, with 8 bases between. The CDR3 totals 11 residues. CDR3 DNA sequence: TGTGCCAGCAGTCCGACAGTTGAAGCTTTCTTT. Its translation is CASSPTVEAFF.

This clone has a single count. This rearrangement joins TRBV11-2 to TRBJ2-1; 7 nucleotides align to TRBD2. V shed 1 base and J 4 bases; nucleotides not matched to a gene: 4. Germline assignment: CDR1 SGHAT and CDR2 FQNNGV. This CDR3 has 15 residues. DNA of the CDR3: TGTGCCAGCAGCTTAGGCGGGGGTGGTTACAATGAGCAGTTCTTC. Its translation is CASSLGGGGYNEQFF.

This chain connects TRBV3-1 (or the pseudogene TRBV3-2) to TRBJ1-2; tentative D call: TRBD1 (5 bases). Per the germline V gene, CDR1 is LGHDT and CDR2 is YNNKEL (reference sequence). The length of the CDR3 is 15 residues. The V end was cut by 1 base, the J end by 4 bases, with 13 bases between. The CDR3 sequence is CASSQAGGVSYGYTF. CDR3 bases: TGTGCCAGCAGCCAAGCTGGAGGGGTTAGCTATGGCTACACCTTC.

This chain joins TRBV7-9 and TRBJ1-3, with D tentatively TRBD1 (6 bases). V lost 9 bases, J lost 1 base, and 10 bases lay in between. Germline CDR1 and CDR2: SEHNR and FQNEAQ (reference sequence). This CDR3 has 13 amino acids. CDR3 amino acids: CASKQGSGNTIYF. CDR3 DNA sequence: TGTGCCAGTAAACAGGGATCTGGAAACACCATATATTTT.

V usage is TRBV30 and J usage is TRBJ1-1; D possibly corresponds to TRBD1 (5 bases). Trimming took off 0 bases at V and 11 bases at J, with 16 bases between the two ends. The CDR3 consists of 13 residues. The V gene's germline CDR1 is GTSNPN and CDR2 SVGIG (reference sequence). CDR3 amino acids: CAWSVLQGGRAFF. CDR3 sequence (DNA): TGTGCCTGGAGTGTACTCCAGGGAGGGCGGGCTTTCTTT.

This rearrangement joins TRBV5-4 to TRBJ1-5, with TRBD1 matching 9 bases. There are 15 residues in the CDR3. After removal of 2 bases from V and 6 bases from J, the junction contained 6 bases not matched to a gene. Germline V gene sequence: CDR1 SGHNT, CDR2 YYREEE (reference sequence). The CDR3 loop is CASSLEQGAGQPQHF. The CDR3 DNA reads as TGTGCCAGCAGCTTAGAACAGGGGGCCGGTCAGCCCCAGCATTTT.

The chain carries TRBV3-1 (or the pseudogene TRBV3-2) and TRBJ1-6, with D uncertain. The CDR3 covers 15 residues. The V end lost 1 base, the J end lost 10 bases, and 14 bases lay between the germline ends. Germline CDR1 LGHDT, CDR2 YNNKEL (reference sequence). In DNA, the CDR3 is TGTGCCAGCAGCCAAGGTGGTGGCAGATACTCACCCCTCCACTTT. Translating gives CASSQGGGRYSPLHF.

The chain has TRBV13 and TRBJ2-3; possible D gene TRBD2, 7 bases. The CDR3 loop spans 16 amino acids. CDR1 is PRHDT and CDR2 is FYEKMQ in the germline V gene (reference sequence). V was clipped by 1 base and J by 3 bases, with 14 bases between them. DNA for the CDR3: TGTGCCAGCAGCTTAGACGGGGGGCGCTTTACAGATACGCAGTATTTT. It specifies CASSLDGGRFTDTQYF.

This clone was found a few times. The V and J genes are TRBV5-1 and TRBJ2-7, with 8 nucleotides matching TRBD1. Trimming cost V 4 bases and J 5 bases; bases outside gene matches: 11. The germline CDR1 and CDR2 sequences are SGHRS and YFSETQ. The CDR3 spans 15 residues. The CDR3 sequence: CASSTLGQGTHEQYF. DNA of the CDR3: TGCGCCAGCAGCACACTAGGACAGGGTACCCACGAGCAGTACTTC.

The chain carries TRBV28 and TRBJ2-1, with D possibly TRBD1 on 5 matching bases. CDR1 MDHEN and CDR2 SYDVKM come from the germline V gene. This CDR3 comprises 16 residues. Trimming pared 5 bases from V and 0 bases from J, leaving 14 bases between. CDR3 in DNA: TGTGCCAGCAGTCCCCGTGGGGCGAGCTCCTACAATGAGCAGTTCTTC. Translated, it gives CASSPRGASSYNEQFF.

The genes are TRBV6-5 and TRBJ2-2, with a tentative D call TRBD1 (6 bases). V was pared by 2 bases and J by 7 bases, with 14 bases between. CDR1 and CDR2 (germline): MNHEY, SVGAGI. This CDR3 spans 15 amino acids. CDR3 amino acids: CASSYQQGIGGELFF. CDR3 DNA sequence: TGTGCCAGCAGTTACCAACAGGGAATAGGCGGGGAGCTGTTTTTT.

The chain combines TRBV19 with TRBJ1-1; possible D gene TRBD1, 5 bases. Germline CDR1 and CDR2: LNHDA and SQIVND (reference sequence). V lost 5 bases to trimming and J lost 0 bases, with 10 bases between them. The CDR3 is made up of 14 amino acids. As DNA, the CDR3 is TGTGCCAGTAGTCCCGGACACCTGAACACTGAAGCTTTCTTT. This encodes CASSPGHLNTEAFF.

The chain employs TRBV18 and TRBJ2-1; 9 bases are shared with TRBD1. Unmatched junction bases numbered 2, after V lost 2 bases and J lost 6 bases. The length of the CDR3 is 14 residues. Germline-derived CDR1 and CDR2 are KGHSH and LQKENI. The CDR3 reads CASSPRTGVNEQFF. The CDR3 nucleotides read TGTGCCAGCTCACCAAGGACAGGGGTCAATGAGCAGTTCTTC.